The 6 T cell receptor beta chains listed next were all sequenced from one sample in a study of blood T cell repertoires in COVID-19. Produced via immunoSEQ multiplex PCR; TCRdb's table is partial and in-frame only. The sample lists 250,000 to 350,000 clones, approximately 88% occurring once. What was sequenced was peripheral blood. All receptors come from a woman in her thirties or forties who had recovered from COVID-19.

The chain links TRBV3-1 (or the pseudogene TRBV3-2) to TRBJ2-7; 7 bases align to TRBD2. Unmatched junction bases numbered 10, after V lost 4 bases and J lost 1 base. CDR1 is LGHDT and CDR2 is YNNKEL in the germline V gene (reference sequence). The CDR3 has 16 residues. CDR3 nucleotides: TGTGCCAGCAGCCTTTCCCCCCAGCGGGATTCCTACGAGCAGTACTTC. Amino acid sequence: CASSLSPQRDSYEQYF.

The chain uses TRBV29-1 and TRBJ2-1; 13 bases align to TRBD2. The CDR3 covers 23 residues. V was clipped by 3 bases and J by 5 bases; unmatched bases: 28. Germline CDR1 is SQVTM and CDR2 is ANQGSEA. The CDR3 coding sequence is TGCAGCGTTGACGCCTCCGGGACAGGGGGTCTTTTCGGGACTAGCGGGAACCACAATGAGCAGTTCTTC. Amino acids: CSVDASGTGGLFGTSGNHNEQFF.

The genes are TRBV3-1 (or the pseudogene TRBV3-2) and TRBJ2-6, with D possibly matching TRBD2 (6 bases). The V end was cut by 2 bases, the J end by 0 bases, with 11 bases between. The CDR3 loop spans 17 amino acids. CDR1 is LGHDT, CDR2 YNNKEL, per germline (reference sequence). The CDR3 spells CASSQRGISSGANVLTF. The CDR3 nucleotides read TGTGCCAGCAGCCAACGGGGGATTAGCTCTGGGGCCAACGTCCTGACTTTC.

A word on this clone: The identical CDR3 is also encoded by other nucleotide sequences in the sample. The chain joins TRBV7-8 to TRBJ2-2, with 8 bases fitting TRBD2. V was pared by 5 bases and J by 2 bases, with 7 bases of the junction left unmatched. This CDR3 region has 16 residues. Looked up from germline, CDR1 is SGHVS and CDR2 is FQNEAQ. The CDR3 loop reads CASSRLAGPNTGELFF. The CDR3 region has the DNA TGTGCCAGCAGCCGCCTAGCGGGCCCTAACACCGGGGAGCTGTTTTTT.

The genes are TRBV4-1 and TRBJ2-7; TRBD2 aligns across 10 bases. This CDR3 contains 15 residues. V lost 3 bases to trimming and J lost 3 bases; unmatched junction nucleotides: 5. From germline, CDR1 is MGHRA and CDR2 YSYEKL. CDR3 protein: CASSQGTSVLYEQYF. Written as DNA, the CDR3 is TGCGCCAGCAGCCAGGGGACTAGCGTGCTCTACGAGCAGTACTTC.

The chain carries TRBV14 and TRBJ2-1; a weak D match, TRBD2 (7 bases). The germline V gene encodes CDR1 SGHDN and CDR2 FVKESK. The length of the CDR3 is 15 residues. The V and J ends lost 8 bases and 8 bases respectively, with 22 bases between them. CDR3 coding DNA: TGTGCCAGCGGGAAGGGGGGGGCCTTTACCGATGAGCAGTTCTTC. Its translation: CASGKGGAFTDEQFF.